Reported below is one T cell receptor (beta chain). Its antigen is undetermined. The data were taken from a study of Ad26.COV2.S vaccination and SARS-CoV-2 variants. Study background: The authors gave Ad26.COV2.S intramuscularly, either once or twice 56 days apart.

Regarding treatment: some 20 received Ad26.COV2.S at low or high dose, single or two shots; a few received placebo; per-sample allocation not given. Day 63 after the first vaccine or placebo injection was the time point for sampling. Germline assignment: CDR1 KGHDR and CDR2 SFDVKD. V was pared by 7 bases and J by 4 bases, with 6 bases of the junction left unmatched. This CDR3 region has 14 residues. The table came from immunoSEQ multiplex PCR; TCRdb's copy has only in-frame clones and leaves some out. The data show roughly 350,000 clones, with roughly 91% seen just once and about 4.6% held by the top ten. Study conclusions and caveats: The study found similar non-spike TCR breadth in vaccine and placebo recipients.

J is TRBJ1-1 and V is TRBV24-1; TRBD1 agrees at 9 bases. The TCR sequence derives from a person aged 18-65 years who received the Ad26.COV2.S COVID-19 vaccine or a placebo. The sample consisted of peripheral blood, taken in a trial of Ad26.COV2.S vaccine versus placebo. The CDR3 loop reads CATRGTTGGTEAFF. CDR3 in DNA: TGTGCCACCAGGGGAACGACAGGGGGCACTGAAGCTTTCTTT.